This entry describes one T cell receptor beta chain. The data are from a study of tumor-infiltrating lymphocytes in oesophageal squamous cell carcinoma. MiXCR, run by TCRdb on the PCR reads, gives a single entry per CDR3 protein. The data show roughly 9,000 distinct CDR3 sequences, 66% seen once. The CDR3 totals 14 residues. The V and J ends lost 5 bases and 4 bases respectively, with 14 bases between them. Germline loops: CDR1 SGHVS, CDR2 FNYEAQ. Sequencing input: esophageal tumor tissue. This TCR was sampled from a female donor with esophageal squamous cell carcinoma. This chain connects TRBV7-6 to TRBJ2-5, with D perhaps assigned TRBD1 or TRBD2 (6 bases each). This CDR3 is CASSLGGGGETQYF. The CDR3 bases are TGTGCCAGCAGCCTAGGAGGGGGAGGAGAGACCCAGTACTTC.